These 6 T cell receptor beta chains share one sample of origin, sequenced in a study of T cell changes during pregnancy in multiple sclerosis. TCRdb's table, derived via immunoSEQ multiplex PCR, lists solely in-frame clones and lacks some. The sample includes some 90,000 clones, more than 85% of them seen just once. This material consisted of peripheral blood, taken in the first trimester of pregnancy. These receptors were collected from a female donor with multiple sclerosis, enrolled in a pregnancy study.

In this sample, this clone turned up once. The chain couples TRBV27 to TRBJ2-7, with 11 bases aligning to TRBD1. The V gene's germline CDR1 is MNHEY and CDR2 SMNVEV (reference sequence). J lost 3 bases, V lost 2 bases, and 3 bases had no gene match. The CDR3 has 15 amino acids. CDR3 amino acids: CASSLVGTGGYEQYF. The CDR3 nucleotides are TGTGCCAGCAGTTTAGTGGGGACAGGGGGCTACGAGCAGTACTTC.

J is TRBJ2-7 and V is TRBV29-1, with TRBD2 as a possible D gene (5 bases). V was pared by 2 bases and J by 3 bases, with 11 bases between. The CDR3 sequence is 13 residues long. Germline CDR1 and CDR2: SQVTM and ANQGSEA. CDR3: CSVESGINYEQYF. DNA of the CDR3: TGCAGCGTTGAATCCGGGATCAACTACGAGCAGTACTTC.

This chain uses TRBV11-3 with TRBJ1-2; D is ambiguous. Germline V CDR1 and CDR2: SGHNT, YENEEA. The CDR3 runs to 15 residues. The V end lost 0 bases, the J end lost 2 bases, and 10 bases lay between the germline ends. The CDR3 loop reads CASSLDRQRNYGYTF. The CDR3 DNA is TGTGCCAGCAGCTTAGATCGTCAGCGCAACTATGGCTACACCTTC.

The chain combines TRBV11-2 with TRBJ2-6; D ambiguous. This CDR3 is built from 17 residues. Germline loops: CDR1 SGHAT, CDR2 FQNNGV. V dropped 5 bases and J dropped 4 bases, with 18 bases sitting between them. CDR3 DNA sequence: TGTGCCAGCAGCCTAAGTGGTCTGATTGTCGGGGCCAACGTCCTGACTTTC. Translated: CASSLSGLIVGANVLTF. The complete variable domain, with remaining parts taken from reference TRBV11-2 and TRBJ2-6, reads EAGVAQSPRYKIIEKRQSVAFWCNPISGHATLYWYQQILGQGPKLLIQFQNNGVVDDSQLPKDRFSAERLKGVDSTLKIQPAKLEDSAVYLCASSLSGLIVGANVLTFGAGSRLTVL.

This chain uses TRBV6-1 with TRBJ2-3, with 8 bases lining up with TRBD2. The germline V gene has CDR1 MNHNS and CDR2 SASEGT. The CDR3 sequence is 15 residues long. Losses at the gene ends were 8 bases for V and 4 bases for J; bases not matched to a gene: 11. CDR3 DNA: TGTGCCAGCCGCCCGGTTAGCGGGAAGTCAGATACGCAGTATTTT. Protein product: CASRPVSGKSDTQYF.

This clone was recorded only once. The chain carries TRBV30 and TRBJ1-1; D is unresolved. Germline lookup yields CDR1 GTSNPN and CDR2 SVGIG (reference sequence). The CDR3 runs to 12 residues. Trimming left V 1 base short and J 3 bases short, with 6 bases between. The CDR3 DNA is TGTGCCTGGAGTGGCGTCGACACTGAAGCTTTCTTT. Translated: CAWSGVDTEAFF.